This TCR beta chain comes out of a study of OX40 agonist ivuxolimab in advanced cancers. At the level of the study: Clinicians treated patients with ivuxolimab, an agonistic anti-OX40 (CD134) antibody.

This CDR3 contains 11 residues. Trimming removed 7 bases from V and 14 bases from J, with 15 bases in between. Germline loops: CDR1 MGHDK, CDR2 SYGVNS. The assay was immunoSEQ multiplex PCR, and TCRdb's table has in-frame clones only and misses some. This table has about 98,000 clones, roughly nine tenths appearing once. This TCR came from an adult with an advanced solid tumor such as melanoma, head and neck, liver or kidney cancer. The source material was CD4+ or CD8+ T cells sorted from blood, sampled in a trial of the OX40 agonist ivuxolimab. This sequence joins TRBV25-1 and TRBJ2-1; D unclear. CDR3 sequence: CASNRKCGEFF. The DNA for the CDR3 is TGTGCCAGCAACCGAAAGTGTGGGGAGTTCTTC.